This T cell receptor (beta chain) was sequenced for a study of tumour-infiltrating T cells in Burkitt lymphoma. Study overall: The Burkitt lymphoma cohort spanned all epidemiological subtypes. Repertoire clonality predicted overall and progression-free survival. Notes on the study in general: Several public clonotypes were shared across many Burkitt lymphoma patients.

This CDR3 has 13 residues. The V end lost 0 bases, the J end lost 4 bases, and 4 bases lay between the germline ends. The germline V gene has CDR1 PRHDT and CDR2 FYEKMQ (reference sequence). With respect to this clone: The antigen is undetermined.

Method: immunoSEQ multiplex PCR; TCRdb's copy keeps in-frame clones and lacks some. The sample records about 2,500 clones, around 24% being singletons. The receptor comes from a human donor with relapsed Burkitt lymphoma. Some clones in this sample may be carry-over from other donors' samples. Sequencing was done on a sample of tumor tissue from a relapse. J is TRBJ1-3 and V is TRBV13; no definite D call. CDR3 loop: CASSLGDGNTIYF. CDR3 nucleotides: TGTGCCAGCAGCTTAGGGGACGGAAACACCATATATTTT.